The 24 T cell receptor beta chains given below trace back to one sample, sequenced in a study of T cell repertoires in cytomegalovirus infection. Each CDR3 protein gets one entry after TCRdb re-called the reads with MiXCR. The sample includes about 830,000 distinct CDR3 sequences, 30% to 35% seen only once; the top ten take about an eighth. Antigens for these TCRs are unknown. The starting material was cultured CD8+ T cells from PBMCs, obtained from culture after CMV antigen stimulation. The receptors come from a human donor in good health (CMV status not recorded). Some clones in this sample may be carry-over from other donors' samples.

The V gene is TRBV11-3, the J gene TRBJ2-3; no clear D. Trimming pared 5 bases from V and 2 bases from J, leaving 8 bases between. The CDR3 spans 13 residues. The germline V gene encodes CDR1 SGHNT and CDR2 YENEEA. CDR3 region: CASSPDFTDTQYF. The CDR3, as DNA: TGTGCCAGCAGCCCTGACTTCACAGATACGCAGTATTTT.

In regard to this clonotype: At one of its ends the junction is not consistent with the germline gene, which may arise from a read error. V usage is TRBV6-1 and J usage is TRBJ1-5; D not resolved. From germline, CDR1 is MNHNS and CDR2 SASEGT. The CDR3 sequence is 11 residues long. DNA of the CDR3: TGTGCCAGGTGTGGCAATCAGTCCCAGCATTTT. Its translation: CARCGNQSQHF.

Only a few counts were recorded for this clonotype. The DNA for the CDR3 is TGCAGTGCTAGAGATCCAGGACTAGCATCGGGTTACGAGCAGTACTTC. Protein product: CSARDPGLASGYEQYF. The chain carries TRBV20-1 and TRBJ2-7, with TRBD2 matching over 8 bases. CDR1 is DFQATT, CDR2 SNEGSKA, per germline (reference sequence). The CDR3 loop spans 16 amino acids. J lost 4 bases, V lost 0 bases, and 11 bases had no gene match.

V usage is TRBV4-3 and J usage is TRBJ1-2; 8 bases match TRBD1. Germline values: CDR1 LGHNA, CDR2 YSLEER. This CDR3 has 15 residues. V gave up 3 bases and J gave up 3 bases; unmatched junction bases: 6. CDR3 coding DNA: TGCGCCAGCAGCCAGGACAGGGCCTATCACTATGGCTACACCTTC. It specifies CASSQDRAYHYGYTF.

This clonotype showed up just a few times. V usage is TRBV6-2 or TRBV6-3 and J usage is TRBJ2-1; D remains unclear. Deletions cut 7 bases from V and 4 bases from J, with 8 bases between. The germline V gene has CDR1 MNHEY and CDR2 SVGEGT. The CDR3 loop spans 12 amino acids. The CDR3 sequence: CASKRRYNEQFF. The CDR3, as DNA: TGTGCCAGCAAACGACGGTACAATGAGCAGTTCTTC.

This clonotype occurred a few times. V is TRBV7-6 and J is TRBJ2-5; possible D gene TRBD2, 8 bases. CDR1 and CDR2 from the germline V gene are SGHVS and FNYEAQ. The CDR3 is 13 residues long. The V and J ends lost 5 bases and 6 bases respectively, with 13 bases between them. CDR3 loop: CASSPGRGQTQYF. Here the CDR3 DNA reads TGTGCCAGCAGCCCCGGGAGGGGGCAGACCCAGTACTTC.

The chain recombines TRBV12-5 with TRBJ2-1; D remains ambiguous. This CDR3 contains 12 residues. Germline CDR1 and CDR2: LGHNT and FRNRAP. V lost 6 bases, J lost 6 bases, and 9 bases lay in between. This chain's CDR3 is CASGLQSNEQFF. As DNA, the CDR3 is TGTGCTAGTGGCCTACAGTCCAATGAGCAGTTCTTC.

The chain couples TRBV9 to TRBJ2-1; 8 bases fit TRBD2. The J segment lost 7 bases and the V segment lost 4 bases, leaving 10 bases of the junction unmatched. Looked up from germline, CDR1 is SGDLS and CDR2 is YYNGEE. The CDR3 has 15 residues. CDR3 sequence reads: CASSPGGARLNEQFF. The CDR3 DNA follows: TGTGCCAGCAGCCCGGGGGGGGCGCGATTAAATGAGCAGTTCTTC.

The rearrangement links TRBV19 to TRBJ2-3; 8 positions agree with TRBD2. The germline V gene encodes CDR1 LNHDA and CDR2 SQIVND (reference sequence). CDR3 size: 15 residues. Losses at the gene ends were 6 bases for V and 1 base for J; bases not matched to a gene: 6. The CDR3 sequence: CASSLTSGRTDTQYF. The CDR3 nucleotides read TGTGCCAGTAGCCTTACTAGCGGCCGCACAGATACGCAGTATTTT.

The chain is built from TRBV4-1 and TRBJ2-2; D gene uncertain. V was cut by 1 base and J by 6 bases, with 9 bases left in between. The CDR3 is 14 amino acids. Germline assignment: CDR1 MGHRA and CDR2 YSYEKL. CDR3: CASSQGPIPGELFF. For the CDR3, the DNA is TGCGCCAGCAGCCAAGGGCCCATCCCCGGGGAGCTGTTTTTT.

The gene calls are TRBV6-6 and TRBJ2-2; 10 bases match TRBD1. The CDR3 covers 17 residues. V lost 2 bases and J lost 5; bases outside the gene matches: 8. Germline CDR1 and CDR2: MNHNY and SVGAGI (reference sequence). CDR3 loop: CASSYPGTGVSTGELFF. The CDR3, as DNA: TGTGCCAGCAGTTACCCCGGGACAGGGGTTTCTACCGGGGAGCTGTTTTTT.

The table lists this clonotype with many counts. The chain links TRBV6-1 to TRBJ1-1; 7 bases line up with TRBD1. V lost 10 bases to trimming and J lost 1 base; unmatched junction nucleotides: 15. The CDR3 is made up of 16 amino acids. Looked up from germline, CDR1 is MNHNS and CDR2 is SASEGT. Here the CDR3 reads CAIHRKPGGKNTEAFF. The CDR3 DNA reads TGTGCCATCCATAGGAAGCCAGGGGGGAAGAACACTGAAGCTTTCTTT.

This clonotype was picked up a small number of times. The CDR3 here is CASGLPNSGTTYEQYF. The DNA for the CDR3 is TGTGCTAGTGGTTTGCCAAACTCCGGGACTACCTACGAGCAGTACTTC. This chain connects TRBV12-5 to TRBJ2-7; 7 bases agree with TRBD2. Per the germline V gene, CDR1 is LGHNT and CDR2 is FRNRAP. The CDR3 consists of 16 residues. The V gene end was trimmed by 2 bases and the J gene end by 2 bases; junction bases not matched to a gene: 9.

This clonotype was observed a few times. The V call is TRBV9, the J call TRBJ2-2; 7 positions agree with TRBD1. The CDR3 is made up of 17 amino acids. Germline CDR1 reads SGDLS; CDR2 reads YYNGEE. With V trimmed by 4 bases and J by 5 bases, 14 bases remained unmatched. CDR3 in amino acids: CASSHNRQGSSTGELFF. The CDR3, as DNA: TGTGCCAGCAGCCACAACCGACAGGGATCGAGTACCGGGGAGCTGTTTTTT.

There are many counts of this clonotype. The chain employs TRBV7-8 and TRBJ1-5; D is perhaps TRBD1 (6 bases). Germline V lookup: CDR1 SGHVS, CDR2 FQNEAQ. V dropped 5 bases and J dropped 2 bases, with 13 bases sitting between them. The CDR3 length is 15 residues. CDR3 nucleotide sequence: TGTGCCAGCAGCAGCCGGGACAAGGGCAATCAGCCCCAGCATTTT. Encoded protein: CASSSRDKGNQPQHF.

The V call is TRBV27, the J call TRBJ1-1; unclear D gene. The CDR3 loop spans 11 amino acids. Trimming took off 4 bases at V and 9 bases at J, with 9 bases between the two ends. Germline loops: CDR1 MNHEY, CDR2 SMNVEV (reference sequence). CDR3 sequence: CASSSLGKAFF. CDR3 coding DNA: TGTGCCAGCAGTTCACTCGGGAAAGCTTTCTTT.

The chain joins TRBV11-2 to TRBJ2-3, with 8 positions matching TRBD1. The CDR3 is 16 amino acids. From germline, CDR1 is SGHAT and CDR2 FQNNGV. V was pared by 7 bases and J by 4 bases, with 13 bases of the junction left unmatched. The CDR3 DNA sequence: TGTGCCAGCACCTTCTGGCAGGGGGCTAACCCAGATACGCAGTATTTT. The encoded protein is CASTFWQGANPDTQYF.

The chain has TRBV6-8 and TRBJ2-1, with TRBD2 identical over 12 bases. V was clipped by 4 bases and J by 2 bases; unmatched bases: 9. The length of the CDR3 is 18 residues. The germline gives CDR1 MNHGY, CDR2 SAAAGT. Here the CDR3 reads CASSSPTLAGGPYNEQFF. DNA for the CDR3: TGTGCCAGCAGTTCCCCCACTCTAGCGGGGGGGCCCTACAATGAGCAGTTCTTC.

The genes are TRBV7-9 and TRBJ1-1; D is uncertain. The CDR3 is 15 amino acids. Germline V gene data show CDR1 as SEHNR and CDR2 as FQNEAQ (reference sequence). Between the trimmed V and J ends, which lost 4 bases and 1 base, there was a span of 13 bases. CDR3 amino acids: CASSSLSGPNTEAFF. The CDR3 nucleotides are TGTGCCAGCAGCTCGCTCTCGGGTCCGAACACTGAAGCTTTCTTT.

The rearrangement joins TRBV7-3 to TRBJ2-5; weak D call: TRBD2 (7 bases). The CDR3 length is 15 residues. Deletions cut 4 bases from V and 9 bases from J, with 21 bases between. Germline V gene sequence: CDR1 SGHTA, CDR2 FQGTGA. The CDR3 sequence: CASSCRQEMRESQYF. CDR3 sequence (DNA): TGTGCCAGCAGCTGTCGACAGGAAATGCGGGAGTCCCAGTACTTC.

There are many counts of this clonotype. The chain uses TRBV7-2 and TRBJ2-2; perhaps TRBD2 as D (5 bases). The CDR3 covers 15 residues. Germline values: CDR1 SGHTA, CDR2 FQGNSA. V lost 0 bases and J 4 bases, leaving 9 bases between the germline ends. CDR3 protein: CASSLAQLGTGELFF. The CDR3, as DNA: TGTGCCAGCAGCTTAGCCCAACTAGGCACCGGGGAGCTGTTTTTT.

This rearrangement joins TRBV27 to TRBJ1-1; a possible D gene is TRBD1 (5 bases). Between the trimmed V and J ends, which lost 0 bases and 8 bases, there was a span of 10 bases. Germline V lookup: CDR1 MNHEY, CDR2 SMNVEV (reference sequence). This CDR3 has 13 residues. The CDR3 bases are TGTGCCAGCAGTTTATCGCCTTACAGGGAAGCTTTCTTT. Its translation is CASSLSPYREAFF.

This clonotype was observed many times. The CDR3: CASSFDLGTANEKLFF. In nucleotides, the CDR3 is TGTGCCAGCAGCTTCGATCTCGGGACAGCTAATGAAAAACTGTTTTTT. The chain is built from TRBV7-9 and TRBJ1-4, with TRBD1 matching 7 bases. V lost 3 bases and J lost 3; bases outside the gene matches: 7. The CDR3 totals 16 residues. The germline V gene encodes CDR1 SEHNR and CDR2 FQNEAQ (reference sequence).

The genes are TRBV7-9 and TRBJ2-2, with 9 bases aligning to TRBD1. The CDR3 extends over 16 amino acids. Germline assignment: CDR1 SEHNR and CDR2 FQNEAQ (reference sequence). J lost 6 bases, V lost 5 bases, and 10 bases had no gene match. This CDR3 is CASSPRTGERAGELFF. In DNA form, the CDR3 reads TGTGCCAGCAGCCCTCGGACAGGGGAGAGGGCCGGGGAGCTGTTTTTT.